This record concerns one T cell receptor (beta chain) sequence. What it binds is unknown. The data are from a study of response to subunit inactivated influenza vaccine. TCRdb re-analysed the RT-PCR reads in MiXCR, keeping a single row per CDR3 protein. The sample lists about 500,000 distinct CDR3 sequences, more than 15% occurring once. Study outcomes and limitations: That few new T cells are recruited by each seasonal influenza vaccination was the authors' suggestion.

CDR3 length equals 16 residues. V lost 0 bases and J lost 6, with 12 bases in between. Germline CDR1 and CDR2: LGHNA and YSLEER. Sequences were derived from CD4+ T cells sorted from PBMCs, sampled around 25 months after vaccination. J is TRBJ1-6 and V is TRBV4-3; D remains ambiguous. The TCR was taken from a man aged 50 to 75 who received an inactivated influenza vaccine. The CDR3 sequence is CASSQDFGFANSPLHF. The CDR3 bases are TGCGCCAGCAGCCAAGATTTCGGGTTTGCTAATTCACCCCTCCACTTT.